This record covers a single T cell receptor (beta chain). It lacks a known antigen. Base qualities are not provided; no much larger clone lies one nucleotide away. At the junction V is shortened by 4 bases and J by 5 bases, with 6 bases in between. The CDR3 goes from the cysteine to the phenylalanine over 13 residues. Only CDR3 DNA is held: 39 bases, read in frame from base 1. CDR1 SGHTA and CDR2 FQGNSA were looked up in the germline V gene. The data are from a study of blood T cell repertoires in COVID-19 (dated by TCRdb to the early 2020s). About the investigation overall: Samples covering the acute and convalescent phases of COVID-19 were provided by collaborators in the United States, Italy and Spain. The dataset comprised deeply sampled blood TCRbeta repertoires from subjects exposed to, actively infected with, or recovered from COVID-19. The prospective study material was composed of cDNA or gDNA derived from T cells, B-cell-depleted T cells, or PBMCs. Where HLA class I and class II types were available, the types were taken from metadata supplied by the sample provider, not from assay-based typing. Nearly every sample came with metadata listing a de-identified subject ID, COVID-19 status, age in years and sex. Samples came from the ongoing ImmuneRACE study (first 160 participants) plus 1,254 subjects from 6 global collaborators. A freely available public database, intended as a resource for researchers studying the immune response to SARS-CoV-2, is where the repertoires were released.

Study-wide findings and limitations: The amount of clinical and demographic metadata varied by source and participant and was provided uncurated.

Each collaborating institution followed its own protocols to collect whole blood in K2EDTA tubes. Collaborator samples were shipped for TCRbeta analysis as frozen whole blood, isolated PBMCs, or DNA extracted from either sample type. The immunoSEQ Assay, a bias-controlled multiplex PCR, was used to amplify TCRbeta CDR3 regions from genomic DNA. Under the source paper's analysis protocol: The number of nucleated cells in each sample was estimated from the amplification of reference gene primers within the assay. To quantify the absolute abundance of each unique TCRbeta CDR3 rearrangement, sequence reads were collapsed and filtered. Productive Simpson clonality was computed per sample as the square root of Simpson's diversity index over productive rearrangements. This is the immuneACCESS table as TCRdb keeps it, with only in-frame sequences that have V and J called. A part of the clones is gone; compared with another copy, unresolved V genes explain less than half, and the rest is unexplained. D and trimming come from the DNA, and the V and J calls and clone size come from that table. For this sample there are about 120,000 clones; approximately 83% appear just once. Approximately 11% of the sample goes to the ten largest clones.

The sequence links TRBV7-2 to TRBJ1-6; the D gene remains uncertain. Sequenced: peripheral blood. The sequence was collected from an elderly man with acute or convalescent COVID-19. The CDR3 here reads CASSSQNNSPLHF. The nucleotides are TGTGCCAGCAGCTCCCAGAATAATTCACCCCTCCACTTT. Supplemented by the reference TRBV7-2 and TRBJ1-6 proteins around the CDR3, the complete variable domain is GAGVSQSPSNKVTEKGKDVELRCDPISGHTALYWYRQSLGQGLEFLIYFQGNSAPDKSGLPSDRFSAERTGGSVSTLTIQRTQQEDSAVYLCASSSQNNSPLHFGNGTRLTVT.